A selection of T cell receptor beta chains follows, all from one sample in a study of shared clonotypes between healthy human individuals. Sequencing used immunoSEQ multiplex PCR; TCRdb keeps in-frame clones, though not all of them. The data hold roughly 1 million clones, with about 84% observed a single time. Material for sequencing was memory CD4+ T cells from PBMCs. All receptors derive from a man younger than 35 in good health. Some clones in this sample may be carry-over from other donors' samples. CDR3s leave out the opening cysteine and the closing phenylalanine or tryptophan. D genes are given only for firm matches.

j_call	d_call	v_call	cdr3_length	cdr3_aa
TRBJ1-5	-	TRBV29-1	10	SVELWGGDQH
TRBJ2-1	-	TRBV11-2	12	ASSSRGAGNEQF
TRBJ1-1	-	TRBV7-9	13	ASSPSGGMNTEAF
TRBJ1-1	-	TRBV9	11	ASSVVPDTEAF
TRBJ2-5	TRBD1	TRBV11-1	13	ASSFDRGSVETQY
TRBJ2-1	-	TRBV4-1	14	ASSQPTRSIYNEQF
TRBJ2-1	-	TRBV29-1	10	SVVSGDGEQF
TRBJ2-2	TRBD1	TRBV30	11	AWVGQGAGELF
TRBJ2-2	TRBD2	TRBV5-1	15	ASSLPGAGGRTGELF
TRBJ2-5	TRBD2	TRBV5-1	14	ASSWEGQGSTETQY
TRBJ2-3	-	TRBV11-2	12	ASSPRTRTDTQY
TRBJ2-1	-	TRBV5-4	13	ASSKGGGADNEQF
TRBJ1-3	-	TRBV9	11	ASTPGAGNTIY
TRBJ1-3	-	TRBV5-5	12	ASSPRTYGNTIY
TRBJ1-2	-	TRBV29-1	10	SVVRGAGGYT
TRBJ1-5	-	TRBV19	12	ASMGRGGNQPQH
TRBJ2-6	-	TRBV9	12	ASSVNGGANVLT
TRBJ2-3	-	TRBV28	14	ASSGSWRELTDTQY
TRBJ1-2	TRBD1	TRBV28	12	ASSPGGVVGGYT
TRBJ2-7	TRBD2	TRBV28	15	ASSFRAGGTTIYEQY
TRBJ2-3	TRBD2	TRBV7-3	14	ASSLRGGLGTDTQY
TRBJ2-1	-	TRBV5-1	11	ASSLAGSNEQF
TRBJ1-1	-	TRBV4-2	11	ASSQAGVGEAF
TRBJ1-5	TRBD1	TRBV5-1	13	ASSVSGTGNQPQH
TRBJ2-3	-	TRBV9	12	ASSVLSRGDTQY
TRBJ2-3	-	TRBV5-1	12	ASSLGAETDTQY
TRBJ1-2	-	TRBV7-2	11	ASSLGGRRGYT
TRBJ2-3	TRBD2	TRBV7-2	14	ASSFTSGARTDTQY
TRBJ2-1	-	TRBV19	13	ASIGRGTYYNEQF
TRBJ1-5	-	TRBV19	12	ASSPQQGNQPQH
TRBJ1-2	-	TRBV18	12	ASSREGGGYGYT
TRBJ2-3	-	TRBV5-6	8	ASSPDTQY
TRBJ2-3	TRBD1	TRBV27	12	ASSLGQYRDTQY
TRBJ2-7	-	TRBV27	13	ASTPGWGRDGEQY
TRBJ2-1	-	TRBV4-3	12	ASSQVGPGGEQF
TRBJ1-2	-	TRBV29-1	9	SVGVGSGYT
TRBJ2-4	-	TRBV7-8	16	ASSSIPFGVSAKNIQY
TRBJ2-1	TRBD1	TRBV7-2	14	ASSLGGQGVSREQF
TRBJ1-1	-	TRBV7-3	13	ASSPTRDTNTEAF
TRBJ2-1	TRBD1	TRBV7-3	12	ASSWGQGLAEQF
TRBJ2-1	-	TRBV2	10	ASWRGLNEQF
TRBJ2-1	-	TRBV5-1	11	ASSAQGMHEQF
TRBJ1-6	-	TRBV28	10	ASSLVQSPLH
TRBJ2-1	-	TRBV29-1	11	SGSDLGYNEQF
TRBJ2-2	TRBD2	TRBV2	13	ASTLAGEGTGELF